This TCR beta chain was observed in a study of glioma-infiltrating T cells. Regarding the study as a whole: Non-neoplastic patients had below-expected tissue-blood divergence, while all gliomas exceeded expectation. CDR3 overlap between tissue and blood was very small.

The V end lost 2 bases, the J end lost 6 bases, and 13 bases lay between the germline ends. Germline values: CDR1 SEHNR, CDR2 FQNEAQ (reference sequence). CDR3 length: 14 amino acids. The iRepertoire nested amplicon-rescue multiplex PCR amplified TCR alpha and beta CDR3s from RNA. One-step reverse transcription and amplification started from roughly 100-400 ng of tissue mRNA or PBMC total RNA. Each CDR3 protein gets one entry after TCRdb re-called the multiplex PCR reads with MiXCR. The sample holds approximately 15,000 distinct CDR3 sequences, over 45% seen once. This clonotype turned up a few times. As yet, its antigen is unknown.

The sequence derives from a human donor with low-grade glioma or glioblastoma, undergoing nonglioma brain surgery, or in good health (not recorded which). The sample taken for sequencing was glioma tissue, nonneoplastic brain tissue, or PBMCs (not recorded which). The V call is TRBV7-9, the J call TRBJ1-1; tentative D call: TRBD1 (6 bases). DNA of the CDR3: TGTGCCAGCAGCTTAAGGAACAGGGCATCTGAAGCTTTCTTT. It encodes CASSLRNRASEAFF.